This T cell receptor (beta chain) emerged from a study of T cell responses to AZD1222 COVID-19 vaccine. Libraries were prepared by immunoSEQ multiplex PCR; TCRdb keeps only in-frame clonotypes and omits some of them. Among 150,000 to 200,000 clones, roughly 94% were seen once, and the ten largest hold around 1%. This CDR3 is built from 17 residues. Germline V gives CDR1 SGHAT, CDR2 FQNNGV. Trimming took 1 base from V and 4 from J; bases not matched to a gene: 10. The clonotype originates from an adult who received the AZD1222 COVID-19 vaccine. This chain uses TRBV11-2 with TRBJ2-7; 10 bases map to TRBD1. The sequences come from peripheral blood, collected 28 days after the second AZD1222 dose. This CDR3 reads CASSLVVEGDRGYEQYF. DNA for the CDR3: TGTGCCAGCAGCTTAGTCGTCGAAGGGGACAGGGGTTACGAGCAGTACTTC.